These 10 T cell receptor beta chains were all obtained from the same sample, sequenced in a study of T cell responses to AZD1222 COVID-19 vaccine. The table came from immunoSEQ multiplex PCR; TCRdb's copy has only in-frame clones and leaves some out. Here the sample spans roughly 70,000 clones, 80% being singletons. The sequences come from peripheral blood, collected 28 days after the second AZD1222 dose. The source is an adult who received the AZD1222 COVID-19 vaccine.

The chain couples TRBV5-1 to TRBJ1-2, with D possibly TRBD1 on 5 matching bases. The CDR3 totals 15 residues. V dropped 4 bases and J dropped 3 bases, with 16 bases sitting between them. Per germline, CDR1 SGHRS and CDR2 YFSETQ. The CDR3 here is CASSPFAGPDYGYTF. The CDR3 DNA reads TGCGCCAGCAGCCCGTTCGCAGGGCCTGACTATGGCTACACCTTC.

Here the CDR3 reads CASRVPGAGPIVGANVLTF. CDR3 nucleotide sequence: TGTGCCAGCAGGGTTCCGGGGGCGGGCCCGATTGTAGGGGCCAACGTCCTGACTTTC. The J gene is TRBJ2-6, the V gene TRBV6-4; D tentatively fits TRBD1 or TRBD2 (6 bases each). The length of the CDR3 is 19 residues. V lost 6 bases and J lost 4, with 25 bases in between. Germline V gene sequence: CDR1 MRHNA, CDR2 SNTAGT.

The CDR3 is CASSSPVGSTPNYGYTF. DNA of the CDR3: TGTGCCAGCAGTTCACCTGTGGGATCAACTCCTAACTATGGCTACACCTTC. The rearrangement links TRBV28 to TRBJ1-2; D gene ambiguous. The V end lost 4 bases, the J end lost 0 bases, and 18 bases lay between the germline ends. The CDR3 is 17 residues long. The germline CDR1 and CDR2 sequences are MDHEN and SYDVKM.

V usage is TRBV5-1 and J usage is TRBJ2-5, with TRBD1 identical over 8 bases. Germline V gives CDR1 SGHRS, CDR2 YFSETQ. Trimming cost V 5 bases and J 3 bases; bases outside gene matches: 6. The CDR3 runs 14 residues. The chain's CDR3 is CASRLGQGEETQYF. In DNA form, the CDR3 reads TGCGCCAGCAGGCTAGGACAGGGCGAAGAGACCCAGTACTTC.

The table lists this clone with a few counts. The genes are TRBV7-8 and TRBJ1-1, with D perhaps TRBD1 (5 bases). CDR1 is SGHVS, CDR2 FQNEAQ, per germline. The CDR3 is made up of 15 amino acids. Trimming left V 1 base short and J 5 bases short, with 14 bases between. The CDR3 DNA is TGTGCCAGCAGCTTAGTAGGGGCGCCGAGGACTGAAGCTTTCTTT. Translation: CASSLVGAPRTEAFF.

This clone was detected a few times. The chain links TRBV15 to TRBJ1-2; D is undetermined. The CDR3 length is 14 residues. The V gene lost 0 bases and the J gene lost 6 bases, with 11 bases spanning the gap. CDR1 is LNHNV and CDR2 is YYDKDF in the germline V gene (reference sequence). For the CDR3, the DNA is TGTGCCACCAGCAGAGATCCAAGGGCCCATGGCTACACCTTC. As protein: CATSRDPRAHGYTF. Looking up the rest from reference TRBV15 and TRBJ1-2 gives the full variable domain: DAMVIQNPRYQVTQFGKPVTLSCSQTLNHNVMYWYQQKSSQAPKLLFHYYDKDFNNEADTPDNFQSRRPNTSFCFLDIRSPGLGDTAMYLCATSRDPRAHGYTFGSGTRLTVV.

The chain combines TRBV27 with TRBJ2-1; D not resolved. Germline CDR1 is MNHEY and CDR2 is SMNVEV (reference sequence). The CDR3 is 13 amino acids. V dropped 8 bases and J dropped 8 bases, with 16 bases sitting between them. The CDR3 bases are TGTGCCAGCTCCCTAGGTAGCTTCCATGAGCAGTTCTTC. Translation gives CASSLGSFHEQFF.

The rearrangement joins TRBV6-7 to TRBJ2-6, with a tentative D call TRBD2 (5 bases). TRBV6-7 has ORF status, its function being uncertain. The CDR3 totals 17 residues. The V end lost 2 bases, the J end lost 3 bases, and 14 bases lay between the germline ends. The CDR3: CASSYPRTAGGANVLTF. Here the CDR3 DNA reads TGTGCCAGCAGTTACCCCCGGACGGCGGGTGGGGCCAACGTCCTGACTTTC.

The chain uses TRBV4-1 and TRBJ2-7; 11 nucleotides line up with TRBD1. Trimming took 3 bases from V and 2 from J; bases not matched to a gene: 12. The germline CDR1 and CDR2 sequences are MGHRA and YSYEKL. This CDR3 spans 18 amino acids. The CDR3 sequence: CASSQILRDRGSPYEQYF. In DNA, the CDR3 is TGCGCCAGCAGCCAGATCCTCAGGGACAGGGGGTCCCCCTACGAGCAGTACTTC.

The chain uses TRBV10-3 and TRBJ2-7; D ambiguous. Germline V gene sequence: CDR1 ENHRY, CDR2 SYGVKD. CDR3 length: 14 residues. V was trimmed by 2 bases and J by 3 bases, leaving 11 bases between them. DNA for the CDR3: TGTGCCATCAGTGAGAATCCAGAGATCTACGAGCAGTACTTC. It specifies CAISENPEIYEQYF.